Only a few counts were recorded for the clone carrying this T cell receptor beta chain. Its antigen is currently unknown. CDR3 size: 16 residues. V was trimmed by 0 bases and J by 2 bases, leaving 14 bases between them. Germline values: CDR1 LGHNA, CDR2 YSLEER. This entry belongs to a study of T cells after yellow fever vaccination. The study, taken as a whole, reports: Weaker in magnitude, the secondary response showed a faster peak on day 5 versus 15. Among primary-vaccination clones, most reappeared after the booster, at 95% to 96% for CD4 and roughly 88% for CD8. Only a small proportion of the clonotypes turned up in both the CD4 and the CD8 compartments, likely arising from convergent recombination.

Using its own MiXCR run on the 5' RACE reads, TCRdb lists one record per CDR3 protein. The sample includes just under 600,000 distinct CDR3 sequences, roughly 13% seen only once; the top ten take over 12%. This TCR came from a man under 40 who received the YFV17D yellow fever vaccine. The input for sequencing was PBMCs, taken on the day of the yellow fever booster vaccination. J is TRBJ2-7 and V is TRBV4-3; no firm D call. This CDR3 reads CASSQDTGPRAYEQYF. For the CDR3, the DNA is TGCGCCAGCAGCCAAGATACCGGGCCCCGGGCCTACGAGCAGTACTTC.